There are a few counts of the clone carrying this T cell receptor beta chain. What it recognizes is unknown. RNA transcripts provided the source from which TCR beta CDR3 regions were amplified. TCR CDR3 regions were first amplified by RT-PCR with HTBI primers. TCRdb analysed the multiplex PCR reads with MiXCR anew, one entry per CDR3 protein. Altogether over 450,000 distinct CDR3 sequences are present, roughly 15% being singletons, with the ten largest covering 17%. This sample is drawn from a study of T cells in Graves' hyperthyroidism and ophthalmopathy. Overall study results and limits: Within blood appeared most thyroid clonotypes that had expanded above 0.001.

With 2 bases clipped from V and 5 bases from J, the junction kept 10 bases outside the gene matches. The CDR3 spans 15 residues. The germline V gene encodes CDR1 GTSNPN and CDR2 SVGIG (reference sequence). Duration under 3 months, a NOSPECS grade of at least 4, and a Clinical Activity Score of at least 3 characterized the ophthalmopathy patients. Patients were excluded because of uncontrolled infection, other autoimmune disease, pregnancy or lactation. Fresh 10 ml peripheral blood yielded PBMCs. Sequenced: blood. The chain recombines TRBV30 with TRBJ2-7; 9 bases agree with TRBD1. This TCR was recovered from a woman aged 18 to 35 with Graves' ophthalmopathy. The CDR3 spells CAWSNIGTGNDEQYF. The CDR3, as DNA: TGTGCCTGGAGTAATATTGGGACAGGGAACGACGAGCAGTACTTC. Together with reference TRBV30 and TRBJ2-7, the CDR3 gives the full variable domain: SQTIHQWPATLVQPVGSPLSLECTVEGTSNPNLYWYRQAAGRGLQLLFYSVGIGQISSEVPQNLSASRPQDRQFILSSKKLLLSDSGFYLCAWSNIGTGNDEQYFGPGTRLTVT.